These T cell receptor beta chains were read from a single sample in a study of blood T cell repertoires in COVID-19. Sequencing used immunoSEQ multiplex PCR; TCRdb keeps in-frame clones, though not all of them. Among about 130,000 clones listed, 75% to 90% were seen once. The sample comprised peripheral blood. The receptor source for this set is a woman at least 80 years old with COVID-19, enrolled during active disease. CDR3s include the opening cysteine and the closing phenylalanine or tryptophan. D genes are given only for firm matches. Rows give clone size only sometimes, using once, few, many, or a class for an expanded clone.

J: TRBJ1-1
D: NA
V: TRBV3-1/TRBV3-2
size: NA
CDR3: CASSPQPGNTEAFF
DNA: TGTGCCAGCAGCCCCCAACCGGGAAACACTGAAGCTTTCTTT

J: TRBJ2-2
D: NA
V: TRBV28
size: NA
CDR3: CASSKGDSDAGELFF
DNA: TGTGCCAGCAGTAAAGGAGATAGTGACGCCGGGGAGCTGTTTTTT

J: TRBJ2-1
D: TRBD1
V: TRBV2
size: NA
CDR3: CASSSNRGGNNEQFF
DNA: TGTGCCAGCAGTTCTAACAGGGGCGGAAACAATGAGCAGTTCTTC

J: TRBJ1-4
D: TRBD1
V: TRBV27
size: NA
CDR3: CASSFTGTGAEKLFF
DNA: TGTGCCAGCAGTTTCACCGGGACAGGGGCTGAAAAACTGTTTTTT

J: TRBJ2-1
D: TRBD2
V: TRBV5-1
size: NA
CDR3: CASSLGTSGSYGFF
DNA: TGCGCCAGCAGCTTGGGGACTAGCGGGAGCTATGGGTTCTTC

J: TRBJ2-5
D: NA
V: TRBV20-1
size: NA
CDR3: CSASVRKNQETQYF
DNA: TGCAGTGCTAGTGTCAGGAAGAACCAAGAGACCCAGTACTTC

J: TRBJ2-4
D: TRBD1
V: TRBV19
size: NA
CDR3: CASSIRDRGGNIQYF
DNA: TGTGCCAGTAGTATACGGGACAGGGGCGGAAACATTCAGTACTTC

J: TRBJ2-7
D: NA
V: TRBV18
size: NA
CDR3: CASSPTTYEQYF
DNA: TGTGCCAGCTCACCTACTACCTACGAGCAGTACTTC

J: TRBJ2-5
D: NA
V: TRBV6-6
size: NA
CDR3: CASSPRWSGETQYF
DNA: TGTGCCAGCAGTCCACGTTGGAGTGGAGAGACCCAGTACTTC

J: TRBJ1-4
D: TRBD1
V: TRBV5-5
size: NA
CDR3: CASSLAGTGPEKLFF
DNA: TGTGCCAGCAGCTTGGCGGGGACAGGGCCTGAAAAACTGTTTTTT

J: TRBJ2-1
D: TRBD2
V: TRBV24-1
size: NA
CDR3: CATSDGRRGLAGGNEQFF
DNA: TGTGCCACCAGTGATGGAAGACGTGGACTAGCGGGGGGTAATGAGCAGTTCTTC

J: TRBJ1-4
D: NA
V: TRBV10-3
size: NA
CDR3: CATEGDDEKLFF
DNA: TGTGCCACCGAGGGAGACGATGAAAAACTGTTTTTT

J: TRBJ1-3
D: NA
V: TRBV3-1/TRBV3-2
size: few
CDR3: CASSHPGTGNTIYF
DNA: TGTGCCAGCAGCCATCCCGGGACTGGAAACACCATATATTTT

J: TRBJ2-2
D: TRBD2
V: TRBV7-9
size: NA
CDR3: CASSPTSGRSTGELFF
DNA: TGTGCCAGCAGCCCGACTAGCGGGAGAAGTACCGGGGAGCTGTTTTTT

J: TRBJ1-4
D: NA
V: TRBV28
size: once
CDR3: CASKAGTNEKLFF
DNA: TGTGCCAGCAAGGCAGGGACTAATGAAAAACTGTTTTTT

J: TRBJ1-4
D: NA
V: TRBV5-5
size: NA
CDR3: CASTPGWGPNEKLFF
DNA: TGTGCCAGCACCCCCGGCTGGGGGCCGAATGAAAAACTGTTTTTT

J: TRBJ2-3
D: TRBD2
V: TRBV5-1
size: NA
CDR3: CASSPGSSSGRVGTDTQYF
DNA: TGCGCCAGCAGCCCAGGATCGTCTAGCGGGAGGGTCGGCACAGATACGCAGTATTTT

J: TRBJ2-1
D: TRBD2
V: TRBV9
size: few
CDR3: CASSVASGRANEQFF
DNA: TGTGCCAGCAGCGTAGCGAGCGGGAGGGCCAATGAGCAGTTCTTC

J: TRBJ2-7
D: TRBD2
V: TRBV18
size: NA
CDR3: CASSPLAGEYEQYF
DNA: TGTGCCAGCTCACCACTAGCGGGAGAATACGAGCAGTACTTC

J: TRBJ2-7
D: NA
V: TRBV18
size: NA
CDR3: CASSPRLPYEQYF
DNA: TGTGCCAGCTCACCAAGACTACCTTACGAGCAGTACTTC

J: TRBJ2-1
D: NA
V: TRBV5-6
size: NA
CDR3: CASSDPILSAYNEQFF
DNA: TGTGCCAGCAGCGACCCCATCCTAAGCGCCTACAATGAGCAGTTCTTC

J: TRBJ1-6
D: NA
V: TRBV18
size: NA
CDR3: CASSPPRSSYNSPLHF
DNA: TGTGCCAGCTCACCACCGAGGAGCTCCTATAATTCACCCCTCCACTTT

J: TRBJ1-1
D: TRBD1
V: TRBV28
size: NA
CDR3: CASSVTHRGGMNTEAFF
DNA: TGTGCCAGCAGCGTAACGCACAGGGGAGGCATGAACACTGAAGCTTTCTTT

J: TRBJ1-5
D: NA
V: TRBV12-3/TRBV12-4
size: NA
CDR3: CASGREDQPQHF
DNA: TGTGCCAGCGGGCGGGAGGATCAGCCCCAGCATTTT

J: TRBJ2-5
D: TRBD2
V: TRBV9
size: NA
CDR3: CASSVEGASGRGTQYF
DNA: TGTGCCAGCAGCGTAGAGGGGGCTAGCGGGAGGGGAACCCAGTACTTC

J: TRBJ2-1
D: TRBD2
V: TRBV24-1
size: NA
CDR3: CATRGGSSYEQFF
DNA: TGTGCCACCAGGGGGGGGTCGTCCTATGAGCAGTTCTTC

J: TRBJ2-5
D: TRBD2
V: TRBV6-6
size: NA
CDR3: CASKLAGEQETQYF
DNA: TGTGCCAGCAAACTAGCGGGGGAGCAAGAGACCCAGTACTTC

J: TRBJ2-7
D: NA
V: TRBV28
size: NA
CDR3: CASRQKYEQYF
DNA: TGTGCCAGCAGACAGAAATACGAGCAGTACTTC

J: TRBJ2-1
D: NA
V: TRBV27
size: few
CDR3: CASSQWGAYNEQFF
DNA: TGTGCCAGCAGTCAATGGGGCGCCTACAATGAGCAGTTCTTC

J: TRBJ1-1
D: TRBD1
V: TRBV27
size: NA
CDR3: CASRGRDRASTEAFF
DNA: TGTGCCAGCAGGGGCCGGGACAGGGCCAGCACTGAAGCTTTCTTT

J: TRBJ2-3
D: TRBD1
V: TRBV11-2
size: NA
CDR3: CASSPGQPSTDTQYF
DNA: TGTGCCAGCAGCCCGGGACAGCCTAGCACAGATACGCAGTATTTT

J: TRBJ1-2
D: NA
V: TRBV28
size: once
CDR3: CASSLGPTWGYTF
DNA: TGTGCCAGCAGTTTAGGCCCCACATGGGGCTACACCTTC

J: TRBJ1-1
D: NA
V: TRBV2
size: NA
CDR3: CASTKDDGVSFF
DNA: TGTGCCAGCACCAAAGACGACGGGGTATCTTTCTTT

J: TRBJ2-2
D: TRBD2
V: TRBV5-1
size: once
CDR3: CASSSLAGLNTGELFF
DNA: TGCGCCAGCAGCTCCCTAGCGGGACTTAATACCGGGGAGCTGTTTTTT

J: TRBJ2-4
D: TRBD1
V: TRBV6-1
size: NA
CDR3: CASSAGTGVLLAKNIQYF
DNA: TGTGCCAGCAGTGCCGGGACAGGGGTACTACTAGCCAAAAACATTCAGTACTTC

J: TRBJ2-1
D: TRBD2
V: TRBV6-2/TRBV6-3
size: NA
CDR3: CASSYSMRERYYNEQFF
DNA: TGTGCCAGCAGTTACTCGATGCGGGAGCGGTACTACAATGAGCAGTTCTTC

J: TRBJ2-5
D: TRBD2
V: TRBV5-1
size: NA
CDR3: CASTTGGRETQYF
DNA: TGCGCCAGCACAACGGGGGGGCGGGAGACCCAGTACTTC

J: TRBJ1-2
D: NA
V: TRBV4-2
size: NA
CDR3: CASSQDGGSDVNYGYTF
DNA: TGTGCCAGCAGCCAAGACGGAGGGTCGGACGTTAACTATGGCTACACCTTC

J: TRBJ1-2
D: NA
V: TRBV7-9
size: NA
CDR3: CASSPGGGLYGYTF
DNA: TGTGCCAGCAGCCCGGGGGGGGGACTCTATGGCTACACCTTC

J: TRBJ2-4
D: TRBD1
V: TRBV7-9
size: NA
CDR3: CASRRGGQEDIQYF
DNA: TGTGCCAGCAGGAGAGGGGGACAGGAAGACATTCAGTACTTC

J: TRBJ2-7
D: NA
V: TRBV21-1
size: NA
CDR3: CASSKALTSGRYEQYF
DNA: TGTGCCAGCAGCAAAGCGCTAACTAGCGGGAGGTACGAGCAGTACTTC

J: TRBJ1-1
D: TRBD1
V: TRBV27
size: NA
CDR3: CASSSLRGQGARGTEAFF
DNA: TGTGCCAGCAGTTCGCTCAGGGGACAGGGGGCTAGGGGGACTGAAGCTTTCTTT

J: TRBJ1-1
D: NA
V: TRBV28
size: few
CDR3: CASSSQGLWAFF
DNA: TGTGCCAGCAGTTCGCAGGGCCTGTGGGCTTTCTTT

J: TRBJ1-3
D: NA
V: TRBV3-1/TRBV3-2
size: NA
CDR3: CASSNRVSGESGNTIYF
DNA: TGTGCCAGCAGCAACCGCGTTTCGGGGGAGTCTGGAAACACCATATATTTT

J: TRBJ2-5
D: TRBD1
V: TRBV7-8
size: NA
CDR3: CASSSYRGQETQYF
DNA: TGTGCCAGCAGCTCATACAGGGGGCAAGAGACCCAGTACTTC

J: TRBJ1-2
D: NA
V: TRBV24-1
size: few
CDR3: CATSDGQSYGYTF
DNA: TGTGCCACCAGTGATGGACAGAGCTATGGCTACACCTTC

J: TRBJ2-1
D: TRBD2
V: TRBV19
size: NA
CDR3: CASSDWGGNEQFF
DNA: TGTGCCAGCTCCGATTGGGGGGGCAATGAGCAGTTCTTC

J: TRBJ1-1
D: NA
V: TRBV19
size: NA
CDR3: CASRLGGRYTEAFF
DNA: TGTGCCAGTCGTCTCGGGGGACGGTACACTGAAGCTTTCTTT

J: TRBJ2-3
D: NA
V: TRBV19
size: NA
CDR3: CASTPGSTDTQYF
DNA: TGTGCCAGCACCCCGGGGAGCACAGATACGCAGTATTTT

J: TRBJ2-3
D: NA
V: TRBV5-1
size: NA
CDR3: CASSLERTPNLRDTQYF
DNA: TGCGCCAGCAGCTTGGAAAGGACACCCAACCTAAGAGATACGCAGTATTTT

J: TRBJ2-7
D: TRBD1
V: TRBV28
size: NA
CDR3: CASSLSDRVSEQYF
DNA: TGTGCCAGCAGTTTATCGGACAGGGTTAGCGAGCAGTACTTC

J: TRBJ2-7
D: TRBD2
V: TRBV9
size: NA
CDR3: CASSPRGTSGVVSYEQYF
DNA: TGTGCCAGCAGCCCCCGGGGGACTAGCGGGGTCGTTTCCTACGAGCAGTACTTC

J: TRBJ1-1
D: TRBD1
V: TRBV11-2
size: NA
CDR3: CASSDRTGMNTEAFF
DNA: TGTGCCAGCAGCGACCGGACAGGCATGAACACTGAAGCTTTCTTT

J: TRBJ1-2
D: TRBD1
V: TRBV28
size: NA
CDR3: CASRGEGQGLRGYTF
DNA: TGTGCCAGCAGGGGGGAGGGACAGGGTCTTCGGGGCTACACCTTC

J: TRBJ2-1
D: NA
V: TRBV6-4
size: NA
CDR3: CASSSERNNEQFF
DNA: TGTGCCAGCAGTTCCGAGAGGAACAATGAGCAGTTCTTC

J: TRBJ1-3
D: NA
V: TRBV14
size: few
CDR3: CASSQGGPGNTIYF
DNA: TGTGCCAGCAGCCAAGGGGGGCCTGGAAACACCATATATTTT

J: TRBJ1-1
D: TRBD1
V: TRBV5-4
size: NA
CDR3: CASSTGPGQGANTEAFF
DNA: TGTGCCAGCAGCACGGGCCCGGGACAGGGGGCGAACACTGAAGCTTTCTTT

J: TRBJ2-3
D: NA
V: TRBV5-5
size: NA
CDR3: CASSLDAGTDTQYF
DNA: TGTGCCAGCAGCTTGGACGCGGGCACAGATACGCAGTATTTT

J: TRBJ1-2
D: TRBD1
V: TRBV7-8
size: NA
CDR3: CASGSRDRRNYGYTF
DNA: TGTGCCAGCGGATCTAGGGACAGGAGAAACTATGGCTACACCTTC